The 22 T cell receptor beta chains below were found in one sample sequenced in a study of human T cells and chemical hapten exposure. Regarding time point: patch test 2, 6 weeks after DPC sensitization. Treatment indicated: therapeutic diphenylcyclopropenone sensitization with weekly scalp DPC. TCRdb used MiXCR to reprocess the RACE reads, holding one entry per CDR3 protein. The table shows roughly 69,000 distinct CDR3 sequences, with around a tenth occurring only once. Sequencing used whole blood, obtained in connection with sensitization to the hapten diphenylcyclopropenone (DPC). These receptors all stem from a woman aged 45-65 years with alopecia areata. Some clones in this sample may be carry-over from other donors' samples.

This clonotype was seen ten or more times. The chain recombines TRBV20-1 with TRBJ2-1; TRBD2 is a possible D gene (5 bases). The ends were cut back, 3 bases at V and 8 bases at J, with 14 bases in the middle. CDR1 is DFQATT and CDR2 is SNEGSKA in the germline V gene (reference sequence). The CDR3 is 13 residues long. CDR3 sequence reads: CSASRGIPDEQFF. As DNA, the CDR3 is TGCAGTGCTAGTCGGGGAATACCTGATGAGCAGTTCTTC.

About this clonotype: This may arise from a read error, as a much more abundant clone is one base away. The chain couples TRBV3-1 to TRBJ2-1; possibly TRBD1 for D (5 bases). Germline CDR1 reads LGHDT; CDR2 reads YNNKEL (reference sequence). The length of the CDR3 is 17 residues. Here the CDR3 reads CASGHYFPTETINEQFF. The CDR3 DNA reads TGTGCCAGCGGCCACTATTTCCCGACAGAAACTATCAATGAGCAGTTCTTC.

This clonotype was seen at least ten times. The CDR3 reads CASSLFGGYNEQFF. The CDR3 coding sequence is TGTGCCAGCAGCTTATTTGGGGGATACAATGAGCAGTTCTTC. The chain couples TRBV7-9 to TRBJ2-1; the D call may be TRBD1 or TRBD2 (5 bases each). V gave up 2 bases and J gave up 4 bases, with 9 bases separating them. The CDR3 runs 14 residues. Per germline, CDR1 SEHNR and CDR2 FQNEAQ (reference sequence).

In this sample, this clonotype turned up many times. V and J are TRBV6-5 and TRBJ2-3; TRBD2 aligns across 11 bases. Looked up from germline, CDR1 is MNHEY and CDR2 is SVGAGI. Unmatched junction bases numbered 10, after V lost 4 bases and J lost 7 bases. This CDR3 comprises 16 residues. In DNA form, the CDR3 reads TGTGCCAGCAGTTCCGGGACTAGCGGAGAGGGGCATACGCAGTATTTT. Translated: CASSSGTSGEGHTQYF.

This clonotype was seen repeatedly, ten times or more. The chain has TRBV12-3 or TRBV12-4 and TRBJ2-4; D is undetermined. V was cut by 7 bases and J by 0 bases, with 16 bases left in between. This CDR3 is 16 amino acids long. For the CDR3, the DNA is TGTGCCAGCACCCGCACGGGCCCCCCAGCCAAAAACATTCAGTACTTC. This codes for CASTRTGPPAKNIQYF.

This clonotype came up many times. The chain links TRBV19 to TRBJ2-1, with 11 bases lining up with TRBD1. CDR3 length equals 15 residues. The V and J ends lost 5 bases and 4 bases, in that order; junction bases with no gene match: 4. Germline loops: CDR1 LNHDA, CDR2 SQIVND (reference sequence). The CDR3 DNA reads as TGTGCCAGTAGTTCCGGACAGGGGGCATACAATGAGCAGTTCTTC. Encoded protein: CASSSGQGAYNEQFF.

This clonotype occurred a few times. The chain is built from TRBV2 and TRBJ2-3; D possibly corresponds to TRBD2 (6 bases). CDR1 is SNHLY and CDR2 is FYNNEI in the germline V gene. The CDR3 sequence is 15 residues long. Trimming took off 6 bases at V and 0 bases at J, with 13 bases between the two ends. The DNA for the CDR3 is TGTGCCAGCAGCAGATTGACTAGAAGCACAGATACGCAGTATTTT. This sequence encodes CASSRLTRSTDTQYF.

The V call is TRBV28, the J call TRBJ2-5; D is possibly TRBD2 (6 bases). This CDR3 comprises 12 residues. Germline lookup yields CDR1 MDHEN and CDR2 SYDVKM. Trimming left V 6 bases short and J 5 bases short, with 10 bases between. CDR3 sequence: CASRPGGETQYF. The CDR3 DNA sequence: TGTGCCAGCAGGCCCGGAGGGGAGACCCAGTACTTC.

The chain couples TRBV25-1 to TRBJ2-7, with D uncertain. Trimming took 4 bases from V and 4 from J, leaving 8 bases between them. Germline CDR1 and CDR2: MGHDK and SYGVNS. The CDR3 has 12 residues. This CDR3 is CASSGESYEQYF. CDR3 bases: TGTGCCAGCAGTGGGGAATCTTACGAGCAGTACTTC.

The V and J genes are TRBV20-1 and TRBJ1-3; 11 positions match TRBD1. The germline gives CDR1 DFQATT, CDR2 SNEGSKA (reference sequence). The V segment lost 6 bases and the J segment 5 bases; nucleotides outside the gene matches: 6. The CDR3 length is 14 residues. The CDR3 DNA sequence: TGCAGTGCCGTGGACAGGGGGCTACGAAACACCATATATTTT. It encodes CSAVDRGLRNTIYF.

This clonotype has more than one count but fewer than ten. The chain joins TRBV5-1 to TRBJ1-1; possible D gene TRBD1, 6 bases. With 4 bases removed from V and 1 base from J, the gap between germline ends came to 11 bases. CDR1 is SGHRS and CDR2 is YFSETQ in the germline V gene. The CDR3 runs 14 residues. This CDR3 is CASSVQGSNTEAFF. The CDR3 region has the DNA TGCGCCAGCAGCGTACAGGGCTCGAACACTGAAGCTTTCTTT.

This clonotype was observed a handful of times. The chain is built from TRBV19 and TRBJ2-1; D is uncertain. The CDR3 spans 12 residues. V was cut by 6 bases and J by 8 bases, with 11 bases left in between. Germline values: CDR1 LNHDA, CDR2 SQIVND (reference sequence). The CDR3 bases are TGTGCCAGTAGCCTATTTGGGGATGAGCAGTTCTTC. Translated: CASSLFGDEQFF.

There are many counts of this clonotype. The chain employs TRBV10-3 and TRBJ2-7, with D possibly being TRBD2 (6 bases). The CDR3 loop spans 15 amino acids. Trimming removed 2 bases from V and 2 bases from J, with 13 bases in between. Germline CDR1 reads ENHRY; CDR2 reads SYGVKD. The CDR3 sequence is CAISEIPGLTYEQYF. CDR3 bases: TGTGCCATCAGTGAGATTCCGGGACTCACCTACGAGCAGTACTTC.

The CDR3 reads CASSYSGLAELREQFF. The CDR3 DNA is TGTGCCAGCAGTTACTCCGGACTAGCGGAGCTGAGAGAGCAGTTCTTC. The chain has TRBV6-5 and TRBJ2-1, with TRBD2 matching 10 bases. The V and J ends lost 0 bases and 10 bases, in that order; junction bases with no gene match: 9. Germline CDR1 and CDR2: MNHEY and SVGAGI. The CDR3 covers 16 residues.

The table lists this clonotype with a few counts. The V gene is TRBV6-1, the J gene TRBJ1-1; D is ambiguous. This CDR3 contains 15 residues. Germline V gene data show CDR1 as MNHNS and CDR2 as SASEGT. The V gene lost 4 bases and the J gene lost 1 base, with 13 bases spanning the gap. CDR3 sequence reads: CASSGIGRGNTEAFF. In DNA form, the CDR3 reads TGTGCCAGCAGTGGGATAGGTCGGGGGAACACTGAAGCTTTCTTT.

This chain connects TRBV29-1 to TRBJ2-1; 12 bases line up with TRBD2. This CDR3 has 16 residues. The J segment lost 1 base and the V segment lost 3 bases, leaving 4 bases of the junction unmatched. Germline assignment: CDR1 SQVTM and CDR2 ANQGSEA. The CDR3 nucleotides are TGCAGCGTTGAGGGGACTAGCGGGCTTTCCTACAATGAGCAGTTCTTC. This sequence encodes CSVEGTSGLSYNEQFF.

This clonotype appeared many times. V is TRBV20-1 and J is TRBJ2-5, with 11 nucleotides matching TRBD2. The length of the CDR3 is 14 residues. Unmatched junction bases numbered 4, after V lost 5 bases and J lost 2 bases. Germline values: CDR1 DFQATT, CDR2 SNEGSKA (reference sequence). The CDR3 DNA sequence: TGCAGTGCTTCGGGACTAGCGGTACAAGAGACCCAGTACTTC. Encoded protein: CSASGLAVQETQYF.

This rearrangement joins TRBV27 to TRBJ1-1, with 7 bases fitting TRBD1. This CDR3 has 15 residues. The trim removed 5 bases at V and 0 bases at J, leaving 6 bases unmatched. Germline lookup yields CDR1 MNHEY and CDR2 SMNVEV (reference sequence). CDR3 bases: TGTGCCAGCAGTAGACAGGGCGGGATGAACACTGAAGCTTTCTTT. Encoded protein: CASSRQGGMNTEAFF.

In this sample, this clonotype turned up many times. The CDR3 DNA reads TGTGCCAGCTCACCTCGGTGGACAGAGCCCACTGAAGCTTTCTTT. It encodes CASSPRWTEPTEAFF. The chain is built from TRBV18 and TRBJ1-1; D perhaps matches TRBD1 (6 bases). Germline assignment: CDR1 KGHSH and CDR2 LQKENI. The CDR3 is made up of 15 amino acids. The germline V and J ends were trimmed by 3 bases and 4 bases, with 15 bases remaining between them.

This clonotype has at least ten counts. CDR3: CASSSPGRLAGGSYNEQFF. CDR3 nucleotides: TGCGCCAGCAGCTCCCCGGGACGGCTAGCGGGAGGTTCCTACAATGAGCAGTTCTTC. V usage is TRBV5-1 and J usage is TRBJ2-1, with 11 bases aligning to TRBD2. Germline assignment: CDR1 SGHRS and CDR2 YFSETQ. J gave up 1 base and V 3 bases, and 12 bases lay outside the gene matches. The CDR3 is 19 residues long.

The V gene is TRBV27, the J gene TRBJ2-3, with 15 bases matching TRBD2. This CDR3 is built from 17 residues. The ends lost 4 bases at V and 4 bases at J; junction bases unmatched: 6. CDR1 and CDR2 (germline): MNHEY, SMNVEV (reference sequence). CDR3 sequence (DNA): TGTGCCAGCAGTTCAACCCGGACTAGCGGGAGGGCAGATACGCAGTATTTT. Protein product: CASSSTRTSGRADTQYF.

This clonotype was counted many times. The chain has TRBV18 and TRBJ2-5; 10 positions agree with TRBD2. The J segment lost 2 bases and the V segment lost 3 bases, leaving 6 bases of the junction unmatched. This CDR3 has 16 residues. Germline CDR1 reads KGHSH; CDR2 reads LQKENI. The CDR3 protein is CASSPSSGRLQETQYF. The CDR3 DNA reads TGTGCCAGCTCACCGTCTAGCGGGAGATTACAAGAGACCCAGTACTTC.